The following is a TCR beta chain sequence with its context. No antigen is known for it. These data originate in a study of T cell responses to AZD1222 COVID-19 vaccine. About the research overall: Pooling was applied to second doses at about 4 or about 12 weeks.

Sequencing was performed with immunoSEQ multiplex PCR; in TCRdb, only in-frame clones are kept and a portion is missing. The sample includes under 130,000 clones, roughly 90% of them seen just once. Regarding the study as a whole: Baseline antibody screening turned up just a handful of seropositive AZD1222 recipients. Samples come after the peak T cell response, not at day 14. Unmutated variant regions reportedly attract nearly half of all spike-specific TCRs.

The CDR3 sequence is 18 residues long. V lost 5 bases, J lost 0 bases, and 9 bases stayed unmatched. The V gene's germline CDR1 is SEHNR and CDR2 FQNEAQ (reference sequence). The chain employs TRBV7-9 and TRBJ2-6; 8 bases map to TRBD1. The sample in question was peripheral blood, obtained on day 0 of AZD1222 vaccination. This receptor was obtained from an adult in good health. The CDR3: CASSEGTGPISGANVLTF. The CDR3 nucleotides read TGTGCCAGCAGCGAAGGGACAGGCCCTATCTCTGGGGCCAACGTCCTGACTTTC.